Following are 27 T cell receptor beta chains from one sample sequenced in a study of T-cell memory formation after mild COVID-19. MiXCR, run by TCRdb on the 5' RACE reads, gives a single entry per CDR3 protein. The sample holds 400,000 or so distinct CDR3 sequences, over 15% seen once. What was sequenced was PBMCs or a T cell subset sorted from them (not recorded which). The receptors shown here come from an adult woman who had mild COVID-19 (a few samples of this study predate the infection). Cell type and time point are not known.

The CDR3 DNA is TGTGCCAGCAGTTTCAACGGGAACCAAGAGACCCAGTACTTC. Amino acids: CASSFNGNQETQYF. The chain combines TRBV12-3 or TRBV12-4 with TRBJ2-5, with D possibly matching TRBD2 (5 bases). V lost 3 bases and J 0 bases, leaving 8 bases between the germline ends. The CDR3 sequence is 14 residues long.

This clonotype was seen just once. The chain combines TRBV7-2 with TRBJ2-5, with a weak D call TRBD1 (5 bases). CDR3 size: 13 residues. Germline V gene data show CDR1 as SGHTA and CDR2 as FQGNSA. Deletions cut 8 bases from V and 5 bases from J, with 15 bases between. The CDR3 sequence is CASVQGLAETQYF. CDR3 DNA sequence: TGTGCCAGCGTCCAGGGTCTCGCGGAGACCCAGTACTTC.

This clonotype was observed a handful of times. V usage is TRBV7-6 and J usage is TRBJ2-5; the D gene is possibly TRBD2 (6 bases). Germline CDR1 SGHVS, CDR2 FNYEAQ. This CDR3 has 14 amino acids. V gave up 1 base and J gave up 4 bases, with 10 bases separating them. The CDR3 loop reads CASSLGGGIETQYF. The DNA for the CDR3 is TGTGCCAGCAGCTTAGGGGGAGGTATAGAGACCCAGTACTTC. The entire variable domain, with the rest obtained from reference TRBV7-6 and TRBJ2-5, is as follows: GAGVSQSPRYKVTKRGQDVALRCDPISGHVSLYWYRQALGQGPEFLTYFNYEAQQDKSGLPNDRFSAERPEGSISTLTIQRTEQRDSAMYRCASSLGGGIETQYFGPGTRLLVL.

The chain links TRBV10-3 to TRBJ2-3, with 12 nucleotides matching TRBD2. CDR3 size: 16 residues. From germline, CDR1 is ENHRY and CDR2 SYGVKD. The J segment lost 0 bases and the V segment lost 6 bases, leaving 4 bases of the junction unmatched. The DNA of the CDR3 is TGTGCCATCAGCCTCGGACTAGCGGGGAGCACAGATACGCAGTATTTT. It codes for CAISLGLAGSTDTQYF.

This clonotype was recorded a few times. One end of the junction does not line up with germline, which may come from a read error. The rearrangement joins TRBV12-3 or TRBV12-4 to TRBJ2-1; 10 bases match TRBD2. This CDR3 comprises 13 residues. CDR3 DNA sequence: TGTGCCAGCAGTCTAGCGGGGGCGTATGAGCAGTTCTTC. Translated, it gives CASSLAGAYEQFF.

The J gene is TRBJ1-1, the V gene TRBV9; 7 bases are a match to TRBD1. The J segment lost 3 bases and the V segment lost 4 bases, leaving 3 bases of the junction unmatched. The CDR3 runs 13 residues. The germline gives CDR1 SGDLS, CDR2 YYNGEE. This chain's CDR3 is CASSTGQDTEAFF. Written as DNA, the CDR3 is TGTGCCAGCAGCACCGGACAGGACACTGAAGCTTTCTTT.

This clonotype was seen a few times. The chain carries TRBV7-3 and TRBJ2-1, with D possibly matching TRBD2 (6 bases). The germline V and J ends were trimmed by 0 bases and 1 base, with 10 bases remaining between them. CDR3 length equals 16 residues. Germline assignment: CDR1 SGHTA and CDR2 FQGTGA. CDR3: CASSLTREVSYNEQFF. CDR3 coding DNA: TGTGCCAGCAGCTTAACAAGGGAGGTTTCCTACAATGAGCAGTTCTTC.

The chain combines TRBV25-1 with TRBJ1-3; no reliable D call. Trimming cost V 0 bases and J 9 bases, with 18 bases left between them. The CDR3 has 16 residues. CDR1 MGHDK and CDR2 SYGVNS come from the germline V gene. The CDR3 region has the DNA TGTGCCAGCAGTGAATATATCGGCGCCCCGGGCGGCACCATATATTTT. Translating it yields CASSEYIGAPGGTIYF.

This clonotype was picked up a small number of times. J is TRBJ2-3 and V is TRBV7-9, with D maybe TRBD1 (5 bases). The germline CDR1 and CDR2 sequences are SEHNR and FQNEAQ (reference sequence). This CDR3 contains 15 residues. Between the trimmed V and J ends, which lost 1 base and 4 bases, there was a span of 12 bases. In nucleotides, the CDR3 is TGTGCCAGCAGCTTAGGGCTCCAGGGCGCAGATACGCAGTATTTT. It is translated as CASSLGLQGADTQYF. Combining the CDR3 with reference TRBV7-9 and TRBJ2-3 gives the whole variable domain DTGVSQNPRHKITKRGQNVTFRCDPISEHNRLYWYRQTLGQGPEFLTYFQNEAQLEKSRLLSDRFSAERPKGSFSTLEIQRTEQGDSAMYLCASSLGLQGADTQYFGPGTRLTVL.

This clonotype was counted a few times. The V and J genes are TRBV5-1 and TRBJ2-3; TRBD2 agrees at 10 bases. With 4 bases clipped from V and 4 bases from J, the junction kept 3 bases outside the gene matches. This CDR3 contains 14 residues. Germline loops: CDR1 SGHRS, CDR2 YFSETQ. The CDR3 region is CASSTTSGADTQYF. DNA for the CDR3: TGCGCCAGCAGCACTACTAGCGGGGCAGATACGCAGTATTTT.

This clonotype was picked up a small number of times. The rearrangement uses TRBV27 and TRBJ1-5; TRBD1 agrees at 7 bases. The CDR3 contains 14 residues. Per the germline V gene, CDR1 is MNHEY and CDR2 is SMNVEV (reference sequence). J was trimmed by 3 bases and V by 5 bases; bases with no gene match: 4. The CDR3 DNA reads as TGTGCCAGCAGTGCGGGACAGCTCAATCAGCCCCAGCATTTT. Amino acid sequence: CASSAGQLNQPQHF.

This clonotype has more than one count but fewer than ten. This chain uses TRBV5-1 with TRBJ2-7; D remains unclear. The V gene lost 0 bases and the J gene lost 1 base, with 11 bases spanning the gap. Germline CDR1 SGHRS, CDR2 YFSETQ. CDR3 length: 15 amino acids. CDR3 sequence: CASSLGRARSYEQYF. The CDR3 DNA follows: TGCGCCAGCAGCTTGGGTAGGGCACGATCCTACGAGCAGTACTTC. Looking up the rest from reference TRBV5-1 and TRBJ2-7 gives the full variable domain: KAGVTQTPRYLIKTRGQQVTLSCSPISGHRSVSWYQQTPGQGLQFLFEYFSETQRNKGNFPGRFSGRQFSNSRSEMNVSTLELGDSALYLCASSLGRARSYEQYFGPGTRLTVT.

This clonotype was observed a few times. The genes are TRBV15 and TRBJ2-5; TRBD1 might be the D (5 bases). The CDR3 is made up of 15 amino acids. V shed 0 bases and J shed 5 bases, with 13 bases lying between them. Germline V CDR1 and CDR2: LNHNV, YYDKDF (reference sequence). CDR3 nucleotides: TGTGCCACCAGCAGAGAAGGGGCACTATCCGAGACCCAGTACTTC. It encodes CATSREGALSETQYF.

This clonotype showed up just a few times. The rearrangement joins TRBV12-5 to TRBJ2-3, with TRBD2 identical over 13 bases. V lost 1 base and J lost 5; bases outside the gene matches: 15. The germline gives CDR1 LGHNT, CDR2 FRNRAP. This CDR3 is 20 amino acids long. The DNA of the CDR3 is TGTGCTAGTGGTTTGGCTCCAACCGTGACTAGCGGGAGGCTTAGAGATACGCAGTATTTT. Amino acids: CASGLAPTVTSGRLRDTQYF.

This clonotype was recorded a few times. The rearrangement links TRBV12-5 to TRBJ2-7, with 8 bases identical to TRBD1. J lost 3 bases, V lost 5 bases, and 6 bases had no gene match. Germline V gene sequence: CDR1 LGHNT, CDR2 FRNRAP. The CDR3 is made up of 14 amino acids. Here the CDR3 reads CASGLGQGNYEQYF. Written as DNA, the CDR3 is TGTGCTAGTGGTCTTGGACAGGGAAACTACGAGCAGTACTTC.

The chain's CDR3 is CSASRGQGGYEQYF. CDR3 sequence (DNA): TGCAGTGCTAGTAGGGGCCAGGGGGGCTACGAGCAGTACTTC. This rearrangement joins TRBV20-1 to TRBJ2-7; D perhaps matches TRBD1 (7 bases). The V and J ends lost 3 bases and 3 bases respectively, with 15 bases between them. Per germline, CDR1 DFQATT and CDR2 SNEGSKA (reference sequence). This CDR3 has 14 residues.

This chain joins TRBV12-3 or TRBV12-4 and TRBJ1-4; D not certain. V lost 3 bases to trimming and J lost 6 bases, with 8 bases between them. There are 13 residues in the CDR3. The CDR3 bases are TGTGCCAGCAGTTTTGGCCTGGATGAAAAACTGTTTTTT. Amino acid sequence: CASSFGLDEKLFF.

This clonotype was detected a few times. The chain employs TRBV23-1 and TRBJ1-4; D may be TRBD1 (5 bases). TRBV23-1 is designated an ORF whose function remains uncertain. V was shortened by 0 bases and J by 0 bases, with 11 bases between the two germline ends. The CDR3 totals 17 residues. CDR3 sequence (DNA): TGCGCCAGCAGTCAATCGGGGCTTCTTGCAACTAATGAAAAACTGTTTTTT. Its translation: CASSQSGLLATNEKLFF.

Many counts were recorded for this clonotype. This chain links TRBV5-1 with TRBJ1-1; a weak D match, TRBD1 (5 bases). V was trimmed by 1 base and J by 1 base, leaving 17 bases between them. CDR1 and CDR2 from the germline V gene are SGHRS and YFSETQ. The CDR3 sequence is 17 residues long. Written as DNA, the CDR3 is TGCGCCAGCAGCTTGTCAGCGGCACGGACACAGAACACTGAAGCTTTCTTT. Amino acid sequence: CASSLSAARTQNTEAFF.

This clonotype was counted a few times. V usage is TRBV7-9 and J usage is TRBJ1-2; 8 nucleotides line up with TRBD1. This CDR3 contains 14 residues. The V and J ends lost 1 base and 5 bases, in that order; junction bases with no gene match: 3. From germline, CDR1 is SEHNR and CDR2 FQNEAQ (reference sequence). In DNA, the CDR3 is TGTGCCAGCAGCTTAGGGGACAGGACATATGGCTACACCTTC. Translated, it gives CASSLGDRTYGYTF.

The rearrangement joins TRBV20-1 to TRBJ2-2; maybe TRBD1 (5 bases). The CDR3 totals 13 residues. V lost 4 bases to trimming and J lost 4 bases, with 10 bases between them. Germline lookup yields CDR1 DFQATT and CDR2 SNEGSKA (reference sequence). The CDR3 nucleotides are TGCAGTGCTACTCCCAGGGTCACCGGGGAGCTGTTTTTT. Translation: CSATPRVTGELFF.

This clonotype occurred a few times. This rearrangement joins TRBV25-1 to TRBJ1-5; no definite D call. V was clipped by 0 bases and J by 2 bases, with 5 bases between them. Germline CDR1 reads MGHDK; CDR2 reads SYGVNS. The CDR3 is made up of 14 amino acids. CDR3: CASSEYWGNQPQHF. The CDR3 DNA reads as TGTGCCAGCAGTGAATATTGGGGCAATCAGCCCCAGCATTTT.

The chain is built from TRBV5-1 and TRBJ1-2; possibly TRBD1 for D (6 bases). Germline V gene sequence: CDR1 SGHRS, CDR2 YFSETQ. The CDR3 is made up of 16 amino acids. Between the trimmed V and J ends, which lost 5 bases and 2 bases, there was a span of 19 bases. The CDR3 protein is CASSVGDDRYNYGYTF. The CDR3 DNA is TGCGCCAGCAGTGTTGGAGACGACAGGTACAACTATGGCTACACCTTC.

This clonotype was counted ten times or more. The chain has TRBV5-6 and TRBJ2-3; TRBD2 matches 11 bases. Per the germline V gene, CDR1 is SGHDT and CDR2 is YYEEEE. Losses at the gene ends were 4 bases for V and 2 bases for J; bases not matched to a gene: 9. The CDR3 has 17 residues. The CDR3 spells CASSKGLAVLLTDTQYF. For the CDR3, the DNA is TGTGCCAGCAGCAAGGGACTAGCGGTCCTTCTCACAGATACGCAGTATTTT.

This clonotype turned up a few times. This chain joins TRBV11-2 and TRBJ2-3; 14 nucleotides line up with TRBD2. In germline, CDR1 is SGHAT, CDR2 FQNNGV. The CDR3 is 15 residues long. J gave up 12 bases and V 3 bases, and 8 bases lay outside the gene matches. The CDR3: CASSLTSGGAPSQYF. In DNA form, the CDR3 reads TGTGCCAGCAGCTTGACTAGCGGGGGGGCCCCTAGCCAGTATTTT.

This clonotype was recorded many times. The chain employs TRBV12-3 or TRBV12-4 and TRBJ2-2; TRBD1 agrees at 7 bases. The junction had 3 bases not matched to a gene; V was cut back by 7 bases and J by 4 bases. This CDR3 contains 13 residues. DNA of the CDR3: TGTGCCAGCACCGGACAGGTCACCGGGGAGCTGTTTTTT. As protein: CASTGQVTGELFF.

This clonotype was observed a handful of times. The CDR3 coding sequence is TGTGCCAGCAGCTTAGCGGCCCTAGTCGAGCTGTTTTTT. Translated, it gives CASSLAALVELFF. V usage is TRBV7-9 and J usage is TRBJ2-2; no definite D call. The germline V gene has CDR1 SEHNR and CDR2 FQNEAQ (reference sequence). V lost 0 bases to trimming and J lost 11 bases, with 10 bases between them. The CDR3 extends over 13 amino acids.